The next 20 T cell receptor beta chains were all read from a single sample in a study of cytomegalovirus exposure and HLA in healthy donors. PCR employed 60 Vbeta and 13 Jbeta primers. Produced via immunoSEQ multiplex PCR; TCRdb's table is partial and in-frame only. The sample totals fewer than 150,000 clones; its top ten clones hold roughly 2%. What was sequenced was PBMCs. The receptors come from a woman aged 55-70 years in good health and CMV-seronegative.

Written as DNA, the CDR3 is TGTGCCAGCAGTTTCGACGGGACATATGGCTACACCTTC. This translates into CASSFDGTYGYTF. The chain employs TRBV7-3 and TRBJ1-2; perhaps TRBD1 as D (6 bases). Trimming cost V 6 bases and J 5 bases, with 13 bases left between them. Germline loops: CDR1 SGHTA, CDR2 FQGTGA. The CDR3 spans 13 residues.

A remark on this clone: The CDR3 carries no conserved terminal phenylalanine or tryptophan, so it likely arises from a read error. The chain links TRBV2 to TRBJ1-5; TRBD1 matches at 9 bases. CDR1 SNHLY and CDR2 FYNNEI come from the germline V gene. Unmatched junction bases numbered 15, after V lost 5 bases and J lost 4 bases. CDR3 length: 18 amino acids. The CDR3 nucleotides read TGTGCCAGCAGTAACGGGGCAGTGGGACAGGGAAAAAATCAGCCCCAGCATCTT. Translation gives CASSNGAVGQGKNQPQHL.

Of note for this clone: The junction departs from the called germline gene at one end, perhaps through a read error. The V call is TRBV25-1, the J call TRBJ2-7; D possibly corresponds to TRBD1 (6 bases). This CDR3 contains 18 residues. Germline V gene data show CDR1 as MGHDK and CDR2 as SYGVNS. For the CDR3, the DNA is TGTGCCAGCAGTGAATCACCCCCAGGACAGTACAGGTCCTCCGAGCAGTACTTC. It codes for CASSESPPGQYRSSEQYF.

The CDR3 is CASSLTGGANTGELFF. CDR3 sequence (DNA): TGTGCCAGCAGCTTGACAGGGGGGGCGAACACCGGGGAGCTGTTTTTT. The chain uses TRBV5-6 and TRBJ2-2, with D possibly TRBD1 on 8 matching bases. The CDR3 sequence is 16 residues long. Per the germline V gene, CDR1 is SGHDT and CDR2 is YYEEEE. V shed 1 base and J shed 0 bases, with 10 bases lying between them.

The V and J genes are TRBV28 and TRBJ2-5; D gene unclear. V was pared by 5 bases and J by 2 bases, with 12 bases between. The germline gives CDR1 MDHEN, CDR2 SYDVKM. CDR3 length equals 14 residues. CDR3 loop: CASSSASLQETQYF. Here the CDR3 DNA reads TGTGCCAGCAGTAGCGCCAGCTTGCAAGAGACCCAGTACTTC.

The V and J genes are TRBV5-1 and TRBJ2-2; 7 bases map to TRBD1. J lost 3 bases, V lost 5 bases, and 13 bases had no gene match. The germline V gene encodes CDR1 SGHRS and CDR2 YFSETQ. The CDR3 totals 17 residues. The CDR3 region has the DNA TGCGCCAGCAGGACAGGGCCTCCCAAACAGGACACCGGGGAGCTGTTTTTT. Translated, it gives CASRTGPPKQDTGELFF.

Comments on this clone: The sample has other DNA sequences that encode this CDR3 too. V gene TRBV28 combines with J gene TRBJ1-2; D gene uncertain. V was clipped by 4 bases and J by 0 bases, with 9 bases between them. CDR1 MDHEN and CDR2 SYDVKM come from the germline V gene. This CDR3 is built from 14 residues. CDR3 region: CASSSGGTNYGYTF. The CDR3 DNA is TGTGCCAGCAGTTCTGGCGGTACTAACTATGGCTACACCTTC.

The chain has TRBV2 and TRBJ1-2; TRBD1 might be the D (6 bases). The CDR3 has 14 amino acids. CDR1 is SNHLY, CDR2 FYNNEI, per germline. V was pared by 8 bases and J by 5 bases, with 18 bases between. CDR3 nucleotides: TGTGCCAGCTTTATTGGGGCAGGGGAGTATGGCTACACCTTC. This encodes CASFIGAGEYGYTF.

J is TRBJ1-6 and V is TRBV27; 9 bases match TRBD1. V lost 7 bases and J lost 7; bases outside the gene matches: 8. Per the germline V gene, CDR1 is MNHEY and CDR2 is SMNVEV (reference sequence). The CDR3 loop spans 15 amino acids. CDR3 loop: CASTQGTGLNSPLHF. The CDR3 bases are TGTGCCAGCACCCAAGGGACAGGGTTGAATTCACCCCTCCACTTT.

V and J are TRBV27 and TRBJ2-7, with 7 bases matching TRBD2. Germline V CDR1 and CDR2: MNHEY, SMNVEV (reference sequence). V lost 2 bases, J lost 4 bases, and 5 bases stayed unmatched. The CDR3 runs to 14 residues. CDR3 nucleotides: TGTGCCAGCAGTTTAGCGGGAGACCTATACGAGCAGTACTTC. Translation gives CASSLAGDLYEQYF.

The V and J genes are TRBV2 and TRBJ2-3; D perhaps matches TRBD1 (5 bases). Trimming took 7 bases from V and 1 from J, leaving 9 bases between them. Per germline, CDR1 SNHLY and CDR2 FYNNEI. The CDR3 is 13 residues long. The CDR3 DNA follows: TGTGCCAGCAAGGGGCCCCGCACAGATACGCAGTATTTT. This codes for CASKGPRTDTQYF.

The rearrangement links TRBV5-1 to TRBJ2-6; 7 nucleotides align to TRBD1. The V segment lost 0 bases and the J segment 3 bases; nucleotides outside the gene matches: 18. This CDR3 contains 21 residues. Germline V gene data show CDR1 as SGHRS and CDR2 as YFSETQ. CDR3 in DNA: TGCGCCAGCAGCTTGGAGCCCGACAGGGAGCGGTATCTTGGTGGGGCCAACGTCCTGACTTTC. Protein sequence: CASSLEPDRERYLGGANVLTF. Variable domain in full (rest from reference TRBV5-1 and TRBJ2-6): KAGVTQTPRYLIKTRGQQVTLSCSPISGHRSVSWYQQTPGQGLQFLFEYFSETQRNKGNFPGRFSGRQFSNSRSEMNVSTLELGDSALYLCASSLEPDRERYLGGANVLTFGAGSRLTVL.

The chain combines TRBV5-1 with TRBJ2-7; D not resolved. V lost 3 bases and J lost 1, with 5 bases in between. Germline V gene lookup returns CDR1 SGHRS and CDR2 YFSETQ. The CDR3 is 12 residues long. The CDR3 loop is CASSSQSYEQYF. The CDR3 DNA sequence: TGCGCCAGCAGCTCTCAGTCCTACGAGCAGTACTTC.

The chain couples TRBV2 to TRBJ1-1; tentatively, D is TRBD1 (5 bases). The germline gives CDR1 SNHLY, CDR2 FYNNEI. This CDR3 has 13 amino acids. The ends were cut back, 6 bases at V and 3 bases at J, with 11 bases in the middle. Here the CDR3 DNA reads TGTGCCAGCAGACAAGACAGATACACTGAAGCTTTCTTT. Translated, it gives CASRQDRYTEAFF.

The rearrangement links TRBV7-9 to TRBJ2-1; 8 positions agree with TRBD2. The CDR3 extends over 16 amino acids. J gave up 8 bases and V 5 bases, and 14 bases lay outside the gene matches. Germline-derived CDR1 and CDR2 are SEHNR and FQNEAQ (reference sequence). CDR3 sequence: CASSQPSGGNLDEQFF. The CDR3, as DNA: TGTGCCAGCAGCCAACCTTCGGGAGGGAACCTCGATGAGCAGTTCTTC.

The chain joins TRBV4-1 to TRBJ2-5; D gene unclear. The V end was cut by 4 bases, the J end by 1 base, with 13 bases between. Looked up from germline, CDR1 is MGHRA and CDR2 is YSYEKL. This CDR3 is 15 amino acids long. The CDR3 bases are TGCGCCAGCAGCCGCTTGGTGAGTTTCCAAGAGACCCAGTACTTC. It codes for CASSRLVSFQETQYF.

This rearrangement joins TRBV11-3 to TRBJ2-3; 12 nucleotides agree with TRBD2. The CDR3 spans 17 residues. The ends lost 3 bases at V and 4 bases at J; junction bases unmatched: 8. Per germline, CDR1 SGHNT and CDR2 YENEEA. This CDR3 reads CASSFRSSGGAADTQYF. As DNA, the CDR3 is TGTGCCAGCAGCTTTCGATCTAGCGGGGGGGCCGCAGATACGCAGTATTTT.

This CDR3 is CASRGTALVQYF. The CDR3 bases are TGTGCCAGCAGGGGGACTGCTTTGGTTCAGTACTTC. The chain has TRBV2 and TRBJ2-4; the D gene is possibly TRBD2 (6 bases). Germline CDR1 and CDR2: SNHLY and FYNNEI. Trimming stripped 6 bases from V and 11 bases from J, with 14 bases between. The CDR3 length is 12 residues.

The chain recombines TRBV19 with TRBJ1-1; D gene ambiguous. CDR3 length equals 14 residues. Germline V gene data show CDR1 as LNHDA and CDR2 as SQIVND (reference sequence). Trimming cost V 7 bases and J 1 base, with 13 bases left between them. The CDR3 is CASTRLLQNTEAFF. In nucleotides, the CDR3 is TGTGCCAGTACGAGACTTCTGCAGAACACTGAAGCTTTCTTT.

The chain recombines TRBV6-6 with TRBJ1-1, with D possibly being TRBD1 (5 bases). Germline V CDR1 and CDR2: MNHNY, SVGAGI (reference sequence). This CDR3 is built from 14 residues. V was clipped by 2 bases and J by 5 bases, with 12 bases between them. This chain's CDR3 is CASSYMGGETEAFF. The CDR3 nucleotides read TGTGCCAGCAGTTACATGGGGGGAGAAACTGAAGCTTTCTTT.